The rows below give T cell receptor beta chains drawn from one sample of a study of T-cell reconstitution after alpha-beta-depleted transplantation in children. In TCRdb, the PCR reads were re-called with MiXCR into one record per CDR3 protein. The repertoire holds about 980,000 distinct CDR3 sequences, roughly 29% seen once, with roughly 30% in the top ten. The sample consisted of PBMCs, mostly from graft donor cells, taken 360 days after TCRalphabeta/CD19-depleted stem cell transplant. All receptors come from a boy under three years old who had a stem cell transplant for SCID, so the T cells may come from the graft donor. The conserved cysteine and the conserved F or W are not part of the CDR3 here.

V gene	CDR3 protein
TRBV2	ASRGDRSNTGELF
TRBV27	ASSFDRVLNYGYT
TRBV7-9	ASNLRTEAF
TRBV18	ASSPRVSGAPRSGEAF
TRBV20-1	SLRREQYNEQF
TRBV7-3	ASSVTRDRGNNEQF
TRBV24-1	ATSDLRRAATGELF
TRBV5-1	ASSRLGGPDTGELF
TRBV5-1	ASSFLGGSSEAF
TRBV5-1	ASSRQSGGYNEQF
TRBV7-2	ASSLVLVSGAETQY
TRBV2	ASRTGYNEQF
TRBV7-9	ASSARGRTEAF
TRBV5-1	ASSLAGDDPIYEQY
TRBV7-9	ASLRTVNTEAF
TRBV9	ASSPPGQLMNTEAF
TRBV5-4	ASSLRLVNRGPTLDNEQF
TRBV29-1	SVEDLRGWAGYT
TRBV5-1	ASSFLRDNSYEQY
TRBV27	ACRQLGLYNEQF
TRBV20-1	SALRRDGYYEQY
TRBV5-5	ASSLKGGGIADTQY
TRBV4-1	ASRSPSTGADEKLF
TRBV5-1	ASSLVGTRTGGASAKNIQY
TRBV12-3/TRBV12-4	ASSPSSGDEQY
TRBV20-1	SAPVGNTDTQY
TRBV15	ATSITRRGPIEKLF
TRBV15	ATSRERGERETQY
TRBV6-1	ASKDQGRIAKNIQY
TRBV7-8	ASSRDSVGGYT